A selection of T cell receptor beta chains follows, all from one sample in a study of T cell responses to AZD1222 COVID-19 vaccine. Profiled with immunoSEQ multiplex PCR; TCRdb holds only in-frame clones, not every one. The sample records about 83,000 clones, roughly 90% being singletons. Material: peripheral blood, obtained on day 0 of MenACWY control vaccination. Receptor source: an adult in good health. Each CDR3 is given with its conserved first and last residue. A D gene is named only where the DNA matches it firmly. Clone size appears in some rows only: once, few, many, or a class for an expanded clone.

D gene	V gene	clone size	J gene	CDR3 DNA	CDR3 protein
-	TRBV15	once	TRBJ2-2	TGTGCCACCAGCAGCGAAGTGGCAGGGCTCACCGGGGAGCTGTTTTTT	CATSSEVAGLTGELFF
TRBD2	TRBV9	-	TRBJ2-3	TGTGCCAGCAGCGTAGGTTTGGGACTAGCGGTTCAAGATACGCAGTATTTT	CASSVGLGLAVQDTQYF
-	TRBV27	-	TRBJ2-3	TGTGCCAGCAAGGATAGAGCGACAGATACGCAGTATTTT	CASKDRATDTQYF
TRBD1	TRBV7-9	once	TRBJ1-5	TGTGCCAGCAGCCTAAGCTACAGGGGAGGTAGCAATCAGCCCCAGCATTTT	CASSLSYRGGSNQPQHF
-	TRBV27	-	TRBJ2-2	TGTGCCAGCAGTTTATTCGTGGCCGGGGAGCTGTTTTTT	CASSLFVAGELFF
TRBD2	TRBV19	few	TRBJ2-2	TGTGCCAGTCAGCCGCTAGCGGGAGGGCCGGACACCGGGGAGCTGTTTTTT	CASQPLAGGPDTGELFF
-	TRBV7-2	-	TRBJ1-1	TGTGCCAGCAGCGCGGCCGAGAACACTGAAGCTTTCTTT	CASSAAENTEAFF
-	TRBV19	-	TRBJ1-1	TGTGCCAGTAGTATCCAGGGGACAACTGAAGCTTTCTTT	CASSIQGTTEAFF
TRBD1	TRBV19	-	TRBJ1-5	TGTGCCAGTAGTTACAGGGGCTTGGGACAGCCCCAGCATTTT	CASSYRGLGQPQHF
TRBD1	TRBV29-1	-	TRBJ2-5	TGCAGCGTTGGCCCCGGGACAGGGGATGGGGAGACCCAGTACTTC	CSVGPGTGDGETQYF
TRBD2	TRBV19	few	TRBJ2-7	TGTGCCAGTAGGACGCGGGAGACGGGAGAGCAGTACTTC	CASRTRETGEQYF
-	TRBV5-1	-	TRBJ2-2	TGCGCCAGCACAGGAGGGGACACCGGGGAGCTGTTTTTT	CASTGGDTGELFF
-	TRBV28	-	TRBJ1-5	TGTGCCAGCATCCCGGGGGGGTATGGAAATCAGCCCCAGCATTTT	CASIPGGYGNQPQHF
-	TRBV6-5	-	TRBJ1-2	TGTGCCAGCAGTTACTCGAAAACAGGGAGGGTTGGCTACACCTTC	CASSYSKTGRVGYTF
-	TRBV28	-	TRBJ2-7	TGTGCCAGCCTAGCGAGGGTGGACGGCAACTACGAGCAGTACTTC	CASLARVDGNYEQYF
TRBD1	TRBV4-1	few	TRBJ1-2	TGCGCCAGCAGCCAGGAGGACAGGGCCTTACTCCATGGCTACACCTTC	CASSQEDRALLHGYTF
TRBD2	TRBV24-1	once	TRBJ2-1	TGTGCCACCAGTGGTGTGAATAGCGGGAGAGGAGTTGAGCAGTTCTTC	CATSGVNSGRGVEQFF
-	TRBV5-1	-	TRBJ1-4	TGCGCCAGCAGCTTGGGGTTAAATGAAAAACTGTTTTTT	CASSLGLNEKLFF
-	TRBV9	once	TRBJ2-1	TGTGCCAGCAGCGCCAGAACGGTCGGTTCCTACAATGAGCAGTTCTTC	CASSARTVGSYNEQFF
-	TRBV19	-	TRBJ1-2	TGTGCCAGTAAACAAGAGACAGAGTTTAACTATGGCTACACCTTC	CASKQETEFNYGYTF
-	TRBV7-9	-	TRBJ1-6	TGTGCCAGCAGCTTATCTCGAGTTAGGAATTCACCCCTCCACTTT	CASSLSRVRNSPLHF
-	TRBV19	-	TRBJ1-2	TGTGCCAGTAGTCTACTGGGGCCACCGCATTCGCCGGGGGGCTACACCTTC	CASSLLGPPHSPGGYTF
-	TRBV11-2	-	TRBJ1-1	TGTGCCAGCAGCTTAGGGGCCTTGACAGGCTATGAAGCTTTCTTT	CASSLGALTGYEAFF
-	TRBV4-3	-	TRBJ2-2	TGCGCCAGCAGCCCACGGACAGAGGCCACCGGGGAGCTGTTTTTT	CASSPRTEATGELFF
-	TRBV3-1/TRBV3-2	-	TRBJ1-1	TGTGCCAGCAGCCAAGGGGGCGGGGTTGAAGCTTTCTTT	CASSQGGGVEAFF
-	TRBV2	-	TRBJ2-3	TGTGCCAGCATGGGGGCTACACTCACAGATACGCAGTATTTT	CASMGATLTDTQYF
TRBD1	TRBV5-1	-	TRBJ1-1	TGCGCCAGCAGGAGGACAGGGGGCGCGGGCACTGAAGCTTTCTTT	CASRRTGGAGTEAFF
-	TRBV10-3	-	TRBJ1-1	TGTGCCATCAGTGAGGCCCCTGAGGGAGACACTGAAGCTTTCTTT	CAISEAPEGDTEAFF
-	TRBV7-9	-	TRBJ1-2	TGTGCCAGCAGCTTAGCGGTCAGGGTTGGCTACACCTTC	CASSLAVRVGYTF
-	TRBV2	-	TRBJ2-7	TGTGCCAGCACCGCTAGCGCGTTCTACGAGCAGTACTTC	CASTASAFYEQYF
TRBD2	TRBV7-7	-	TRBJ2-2	TGTGCCAGTAAAGCGGGAGGGCCAGGCGGGGAGCTGTTTTTT	CASKAGGPGGELFF
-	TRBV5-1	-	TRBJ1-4	TGCGCCAGCAGCTTGGTCGCTGGGGGGATTAATGAAAAACTGTTTTTT	CASSLVAGGINEKLFF
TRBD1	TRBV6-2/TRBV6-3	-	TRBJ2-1	TGTGCCAGCAGTTATACAGGGGGGAACTACAATGAGCAGTTCTTC	CASSYTGGNYNEQFF
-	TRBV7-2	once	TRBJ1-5	TGTGCCAGCAGCTTTTCCGGTATTTATCAGCCCCAGCATTTT	CASSFSGIYQPQHF
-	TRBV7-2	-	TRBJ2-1	TGTGCCAGCAGCTCACAGGGCTCCTACAATGAGCAGTTCTTC	CASSSQGSYNEQFF
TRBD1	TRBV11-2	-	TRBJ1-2	TGTGCCAGCAGCCCGGACAGGAACTATGGCTACACCTTC	CASSPDRNYGYTF
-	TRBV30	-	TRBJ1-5	TGTGCCTGGAGTTGGGGTACGGGCAATCAGCCCCAGCATTTT	CAWSWGTGNQPQHF
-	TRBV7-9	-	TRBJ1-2	TGTGCCAGCAGCTTAGGCGCTGAGGCTAACTATGGCTACACCTTC	CASSLGAEANYGYTF
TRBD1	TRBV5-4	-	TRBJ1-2	TGTGCCAGCAGCCGCCCCGGGACAGCCGACTATGGCTACACCTTC	CASSRPGTADYGYTF
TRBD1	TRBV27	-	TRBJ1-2	TGTGCCAGCAGTGGGGACAGGGTGGATGGCTACACCTTC	CASSGDRVDGYTF
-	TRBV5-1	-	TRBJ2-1	TGCGCCAGCAGCCCGGAAGGACCAAACAATGAGCAGTTCTTC	CASSPEGPNNEQFF
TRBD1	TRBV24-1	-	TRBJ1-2	TGTGCCACCAGTGATACGGGACAGGGGGCCGGTGGCTACACCTTC	CATSDTGQGAGGYTF